The 16 T cell receptor beta chains below come from one sample, sequenced in a study of metastatic and nonmetastatic thyroid tumors. Treatment of any kind had been given to no patient before thyroid surgery. TCRdb reprocessed the PCR reads using MiXCR. This table holds 5,500 to 8,000 clones, around 35% found once. The sequenced material came from adjacent normal tissue. Receptor source: a female donor with papillary thyroid cancer or a benign thyroid nodule (not recorded which). Some clones in this sample may be carry-over from other donors' samples.

Within the sample, this clone is large (0.1 to 1%). The V call is TRBV20-1, the J call TRBJ1-2; no firm D call. The CDR3 is 14 residues long. The germline V and J ends were trimmed by 0 bases and 1 base, with 9 bases remaining between them. Germline assignment: CDR1 DFQATT and CDR2 SNEGSKA (reference sequence). CDR3 bases: TGCAGTGCTAGAGATATGGCCTATAACTATGGCTACACCTTC. Protein sequence: CSARDMAYNYGYTF.

This rearrangement joins TRBV20-1 to TRBJ1-6, with a tentative D call TRBD1 (5 bases). V was clipped by 6 bases and J by 7 bases, with 16 bases between them. Germline loops: CDR1 DFQATT, CDR2 SNEGSKA (reference sequence). The CDR3 has 14 amino acids. As DNA, the CDR3 is TGCAGTGCGCCCGACAGAAGTTGGAATTCACCCCTCCACTTT. Translated: CSAPDRSWNSPLHF.

This sequence joins TRBV20-1 and TRBJ2-7; tentatively, D is TRBD2 (5 bases). With 1 base removed from V and 2 bases from J, the gap between germline ends came to 6 bases. The CDR3 is 12 amino acids. Germline V gene data show CDR1 as DFQATT and CDR2 as SNEGSKA (reference sequence). CDR3 residues: CSARGETYEQYF. The CDR3 DNA follows: TGCAGTGCTAGAGGGGAGACCTACGAGCAGTACTTC.

The CDR3 nucleotides read TGCAGTGCAGGACTGAACACTGAAGCTTTCTTT. Translated: CSAGLNTEAFF. This rearrangement joins TRBV20-1 to TRBJ1-1, with D unresolved. Trimming shortened V by 6 bases and J by 0 bases, and 5 bases separated the two germline ends. Germline CDR1 DFQATT, CDR2 SNEGSKA (reference sequence). CDR3 length equals 11 residues.

This clone was seen a handful of times. This chain uses TRBV28 with TRBJ2-3; a possible D gene is TRBD2 (5 bases). The CDR3 has 15 residues. CDR1 and CDR2 from the germline V gene are MDHEN and SYDVKM. Trimming removed 7 bases at V and 4 bases at J, with 18 bases between. The CDR3 nucleotides read TGTGCCAGCACGGGAAGATGGGCGGGCTCAGATACGCAGTATTTT. Encoded protein: CASTGRWAGSDTQYF.

The gene calls are TRBV7-8 and TRBJ2-7; 10 nucleotides agree with TRBD2. The CDR3 sequence is 17 residues long. The germline CDR1 and CDR2 sequences are SGHVS and FQNEAQ. Germline trimming cut 4 bases from V and 6 bases from J; bases unmatched to any gene: 15. The CDR3 nucleotides are TGTGCCAGCAGCTCAGATATTAGCGGGGGGACCTTATCCGAGCAGTACTTC. Translated: CASSSDISGGTLSEQYF.

As regards this clone: In the same sample, other DNA sequences code for this CDR3. This chain uses TRBV2 with TRBJ2-7; D is uncertain. Trimming removed 1 base at V and 4 bases at J, with 11 bases between. The CDR3 has 14 residues. Germline V CDR1 and CDR2: SNHLY, FYNNEI. The chain's CDR3 is CASSEGGTGYEQYF. In DNA form, the CDR3 reads TGTGCCAGCAGTGAAGGAGGAACCGGGTACGAGCAGTACTTC. The whole variable domain, filled in from reference TRBV2 and TRBJ2-7, reads EPEVTQTPSHQVTQMGQEVILRCVPISNHLYFYWYRQILGQKVEFLVSFYNNEISEKSEIFDDQFSVERPDGSNFTLKIRSTKLEDSAMYFCASSEGGTGYEQYFGPGTRLTVT.

The V and J genes are TRBV11-2 and TRBJ1-1; TRBD1 aligns across 7 bases. The CDR3 contains 17 residues. In germline, CDR1 is SGHAT, CDR2 FQNNGV. Trimming at V came to 5 bases and at J to 0 bases, leaving 12 bases not matched to a gene. CDR3 in DNA: TGTGCCAGCAGCCCTAGAGGGGGCGCGGGGATGAACACTGAAGCTTTCTTT. This translates into CASSPRGGAGMNTEAFF.

The chain carries TRBV11-3 and TRBJ2-7; TRBD1 agrees at 7 bases. V shed 7 bases and J 3 bases; nucleotides not matched to a gene: 9. Per the germline V gene, CDR1 is SGHNT and CDR2 is YENEEA. The CDR3 sequence is 14 residues long. Written as DNA, the CDR3 is TGTGCCAGCACCATCCGGACAGGCGGCTACGAGCAGTACTTC. Its translation is CASTIRTGGYEQYF.

The sample holds one count of this clone. This chain joins TRBV5-5 and TRBJ2-2; 8 nucleotides align to TRBD1. After removal of 2 bases from V and 5 bases from J, the junction contained 5 bases not matched to a gene. Germline assignment: CDR1 SGHKS and CDR2 YYEKEE (reference sequence). CDR3 length equals 15 residues. The CDR3: CASSFVDRGTGELFF. CDR3 coding DNA: TGTGCCAGCAGCTTCGTAGACAGGGGTACCGGGGAGCTGTTTTTT.

In this sample, this clone is large. The chain links TRBV7-2 to TRBJ2-4; D might be TRBD2 (6 bases). Trimming cost V 1 base and J 16 bases, with 14 bases left between them. This CDR3 is built from 12 residues. Germline CDR1 SGHTA, CDR2 FQGNSA. The CDR3 here is CASSLGGGKRYF. The CDR3 nucleotides are TGTGCCAGCAGCTTAGGCGGAGGGAAAAGATACTTC.

This rearrangement joins TRBV5-4 to TRBJ2-7, with D possibly being TRBD1 (6 bases). This CDR3 is built from 14 residues. Germline CDR1 is SGHNT and CDR2 is YYREEE (reference sequence). V lost 2 bases and J lost 6, with 15 bases in between. The CDR3: CASSLDRFSGEQYF. The CDR3 bases are TGTGCCAGCAGCTTAGACAGGTTTTCTGGCGAGCAGTACTTC.

This clone has a handful of counts. V usage is TRBV6-2 or TRBV6-3 and J usage is TRBJ2-7; D perhaps matches TRBD1 (5 bases). This CDR3 is 15 amino acids long. The V and J ends lost 4 bases and 0 bases respectively, with 13 bases between them. CDR1 and CDR2 (germline): MNHEY, SVGEGT. The CDR3 DNA sequence: TGTGCCAGCAGTTCACAGGTTCATAACTCCTACGAGCAGTACTTC. Protein sequence: CASSSQVHNSYEQYF.

The V gene is TRBV11-2, the J gene TRBJ2-3, with D tentatively TRBD1 (7 bases). With 3 bases removed from V and 0 bases from J, the gap between germline ends came to 10 bases. The CDR3 length is 15 residues. Germline V gives CDR1 SGHAT, CDR2 FQNNGV. The CDR3 DNA is TGTGCCAGCAGCTTCAGGGGGGTTAGCACAGATACGCAGTATTTT. Translated, it gives CASSFRGVSTDTQYF. Complete variable domain (other parts from reference TRBV11-2 and TRBJ2-3): EAGVAQSPRYKIIEKRQSVAFWCNPISGHATLYWYQQILGQGPKLLIQFQNNGVVDDSQLPKDRFSAERLKGVDSTLKIQPAKLEDSAVYLCASSFRGVSTDTQYFGPGTRLTVL.

This clone is large by share. Here the CDR3 DNA reads TGCGCCAGCAGCCCAAGGGGGCGGACGAACACTGAAGCTTTCTTT. Protein: CASSPRGRTNTEAFF. V usage is TRBV5-1 and J usage is TRBJ1-1, with TRBD1 matching 7 bases. With V trimmed by 4 bases and J by 1 base, 7 bases remained unmatched. There are 15 residues in the CDR3. Germline CDR1 SGHRS, CDR2 YFSETQ.

This chain links TRBV12-3 or TRBV12-4 with TRBJ1-4, with a possible D match to TRBD1 (6 bases). V lost 5 bases and J lost 8, with 18 bases in between. This CDR3 comprises 15 residues. CDR3 sequence reads: CASSPPRQVVEKLFF. CDR3 bases: TGTGCCAGCAGTCCTCCTAGACAGGTGGTGGAAAAACTGTTTTTT.